The 4 T cell receptor beta chains given below trace back to one sample, sequenced in a study of T cell responses to AZD1222 COVID-19 vaccine (dated by TCRdb to about 2021). The time point label corresponds to: about 28 days (+/-7) after the second vaccine dose. The receptor library was made with the immunoSEQ multiplex PCR assay. TCRdb carries this immuneACCESS record with in-frame sequences only. Its versions omit some clonotypes, under half of them owing to an unresolved V gene in the studies checked, with the rest unexplained. For this sample there are 150,000 or so clones; around 93% appear just once. Jointly, the top ten make up about 4% of the sample. The sample consisted of peripheral blood, taken 28 days after the second AZD1222 dose. The receptors were sampled from an adult who received the AZD1222 COVID-19 vaccine.

The V gene is TRBV5-1, the J gene TRBJ2-3, with 9 bases fitting TRBD2. This CDR3 is 14 amino acids long. The germline gives CDR1 SGHRS, CDR2 YFSETQ. J gave up 4 bases and V 5 bases, and 5 bases lay outside the gene matches. As DNA, the CDR3 is TGCGCCAGCAGAGGGCTAGCGGGGTCAGATACGCAGTATTTT. Translation: CASRGLAGSDTQYF.

On this clone itself: The sample contains more than one DNA sequence encoding this CDR3. The CDR3 protein is CASSQVANTGELFF. DNA of the CDR3: TGCGCCAGCAGCCAAGTAGCTAACACCGGGGAGCTGTTTTTT. V and J are TRBV4-3 and TRBJ2-2; D gene ambiguous. V shed 1 base and J shed 2 bases, with 5 bases lying between them. The CDR3 extends over 14 amino acids. Germline V lookup: CDR1 LGHNA, CDR2 YSLEER.

This CDR3 is CASSQGASGTDTQYF. In DNA, the CDR3 is TGTGCCAGCAGCCAAGGGGCTAGCGGGACAGATACGCAGTATTTT. The rearrangement uses TRBV3-1 (or the pseudogene TRBV3-2) and TRBJ2-3; 8 nucleotides agree with TRBD2. J gave up 3 bases and V 1 base, and 3 bases lay outside the gene matches. Germline values: CDR1 LGHDT, CDR2 YNNKEL (reference sequence). The CDR3 runs to 15 residues.

V and J are TRBV6-4 and TRBJ1-1; D gene uncertain. Germline CDR1 is MRHNA and CDR2 is SNTAGT. V lost 3 bases and J 2 bases, leaving 7 bases between the germline ends. This CDR3 spans 13 amino acids. For the CDR3, the DNA is TGTGCCAGCAGTGAGCAGACCAACACTGAAGCTTTCTTT. It codes for CASSEQTNTEAFF.